Sequencing of this T cell receptor beta chain was carried out in a study of T cell repertoires in cytomegalovirus infection. Study results and limitations: Carriers of CMV plus the relevant HLA were identified by cumulative public TCR beta family frequency. Predominance within the ex vivo response was attributable to HLA-C-restricted CMV-specific TCR beta clonotypes.

One entry per CDR3 protein, called by TCRdb with MiXCR from the reads. The data hold over 90,000 distinct CDR3 sequences, with about 15% observed a single time. This clonotype was found a few times. No antigen is known for it. The CDR3 has 13 amino acids. The V and J ends lost 2 bases and 5 bases respectively, with 9 bases between them. CDR1 and CDR2 (germline): SGHDN, FVKESK. The sample was PBMCs. This chain connects TRBV14 to TRBJ2-5; D is tentatively TRBD1 or TRBD2 (5 bases each). This TCR was recovered from a human donor in good health (CMV status not recorded). Some clones in this sample may be carry-over from other donors' samples. CDR3 residues: CASSQLAGETQYF. The CDR3 nucleotides are TGTGCCAGCAGCCAACTAGCAGGGGAGACCCAGTACTTC.